Listed below are T cell receptor beta chains from one sample, sequenced in a study of graft-versus-host responses after intestinal transplantation. Assay used: immunoSEQ multiplex PCR; TCRdb lists only in-frame clones, some missing. The sample records roughly 97,000 clones, about 90% being singletons. These receptors have no identified antigens. The sample consisted of unstimulated CD4+ T cells sorted from spleen or lymph node cells, taken before intestinal transplant. These receptors came from a human donor who received an intestinal transplant. Each CDR3 is given with its conserved first and last residue. Fields, in order: clone size, V gene, J gene, D gene, CDR3 protein, CDR3 DNA. D genes are given only for firm matches. Size is stated for part of the rows, as once, few or many counts, or as a class when the clone is expanded.

>NA|TRBV7-9|TRBJ1-1|NA
CASSLEGFAFF
TGTGCCAGCAGCTTAGAAGGTTTTGCTTTCTTT
>NA|TRBV5-6|TRBJ2-7|TRBD2
CASSLLAGANTYEQYF
TGTGCCAGCAGCTTACTAGCGGGGGCTAACACCTACGAGCAGTACTTC
>NA|TRBV9|TRBJ1-1|NA
CASSPLGGTEAFF
TGTGCCAGCAGCCCCCTAGGGGGCACTGAAGCTTTCTTT
>NA|TRBV2|TRBJ2-3|NA
CASTGLDTQYF
TGTGCCAGCACCGGACTGGATACGCAGTATTTT
>NA|TRBV6-5|TRBJ1-2|NA
CASSYSPGWEYTF
TGTGCCAGCAGTTACTCCCCAGGCTGGGAGTACACCTTC
>NA|TRBV7-2|TRBJ1-4|TRBD1
CASSDRVGNEKLFF
TGTGCCAGCAGCGACAGGGTCGGAAATGAAAAACTGTTTTTT
>NA|TRBV2|TRBJ1-2|NA
CASTWGGGYTF
TGTGCCAGCACGTGGGGTGGTGGCTACACCTTC
>NA|TRBV7-9|TRBJ1-1|TRBD1
CASSLRTGSGTEAFF
TGTGCCAGCAGCTTAAGGACAGGGTCGGGCACTGAAGCTTTCTTT
>few|TRBV11-1|TRBJ2-5|TRBD2
CASSSGGGGAFKKETQYF
TGTGCCAGCAGCTCTGGGGGCGGGGGGGCGTTCAAAAAAGAGACCCAGTACTTC
>NA|TRBV5-1|TRBJ2-7|NA
CASSPRGVTYEQYF
TGCGCCAGCAGCCCCCGAGGGGTTACCTACGAGCAGTACTTC
>NA|TRBV6-5|TRBJ1-2|NA
CASSYGGPTPYGYTF
TGTGCCAGCAGTTACGGGGGCCCTACTCCCTATGGCTACACCTTC
>once|TRBV28|TRBJ1-2|NA
CASQNRGAHGYTF
TGTGCCAGCCAAAACCGCGGGGCTCATGGCTACACCTTC
>NA|TRBV29-1|TRBJ2-5|TRBD2
CSVGLAGGPGTQYF
TGCAGCGTTGGACTAGCGGGAGGGCCGGGGACCCAGTACTTC
>NA|TRBV5-1|TRBJ1-3|NA
CASSLDNSGNTIYF
TGCGCCAGCAGCTTGGACAACTCTGGAAACACCATATATTTT
>once|TRBV29-1|TRBJ2-7|NA
CSVVEGTNSYEQYF
TGCAGCGTTGTTGAGGGAACAAACTCCTACGAGCAGTACTTC
>NA|TRBV11-2|TRBJ2-5|NA
CASRWDFSGPQYF
TGTGCCAGCAGATGGGACTTCTCGGGGCCCCAGTACTTC
>NA|TRBV2|TRBJ1-2|NA
CASSESPLDRQGYTF
TGTGCCAGCAGTGAATCCCCTCTCGACAGGCAGGGCTACACCTTC
>NA|TRBV7-3|TRBJ2-2|NA
CASSLSWGNTGELFF
TGTGCCAGCAGCTTAAGTTGGGGGAACACCGGGGAGCTGTTTTTT
>NA|TRBV5-4|TRBJ2-3|TRBD1
CASSSRQGDTDTQYF
TGTGCCAGCAGCTCGAGACAGGGGGACACAGATACGCAGTATTTT
>NA|TRBV14|TRBJ1-6|TRBD1
CASSQRTGLASPLHF
TGTGCCAGCAGCCAACGGACAGGGCTGGCTTCACCCCTCCACTTT
>NA|TRBV6-6|TRBJ2-2|TRBD2
CASSFTASGTGELFF
TGTGCCAGCAGTTTTACGGCTAGCGGAACCGGGGAGCTGTTTTTT
>NA|TRBV9|TRBJ2-1|NA
CASSVLGPLYNEQFF
TGTGCCAGCAGCGTCCTGGGACCATTATACAATGAGCAGTTCTTC
>NA|TRBV18|TRBJ1-3|NA
CASSPISDRKSSGNTIYF
TGTGCCAGCTCACCAATTTCTGACAGGAAGAGCTCTGGAAACACCATATATTTT
>NA|TRBV6-5|TRBJ2-7|TRBD2
CASSYSGGGTYEQYF
TGTGCCAGCAGTTACTCTGGCGGGGGGACCTACGAGCAGTACTTC
>NA|TRBV5-1|TRBJ1-2|NA
CASSLSNYGYTF
TGCGCCAGCAGCTTGAGCAACTATGGCTACACCTTC
>NA|TRBV6-1|TRBJ1-4|NA
CASSETRGRGFF
TGTGCCAGCAGTGAAACAAGGGGGAGGGGGTTTTTT
>NA|TRBV7-2|TRBJ1-2|TRBD1
CASSLGRTGGAGGYTF
TGTGCCAGCAGCTTAGGGCGTACAGGGGGCGCAGGTGGCTACACCTTC
>NA|TRBV19|TRBJ2-5|NA
CASSGTRQETQYF
TGTGCCAGTAGTGGGACCCGCCAAGAGACCCAGTACTTC
>NA|TRBV6-1|TRBJ1-6|NA
CASTTTGRNSPLHF
TGTGCCAGCACGACTACAGGGCGTAATTCACCCCTCCACTTT
>NA|TRBV5-6|TRBJ2-3|TRBD2
CASSLRTSGGAADTQYF
TGTGCCAGCAGCCTAAGGACTAGCGGGGGGGCCGCAGATACGCAGTATTTT
>NA|TRBV18|TRBJ1-1|TRBD1
CASSLGQGRSEAFF
TGTGCCAGCTCACTTGGACAGGGACGGTCTGAAGCTTTCTTT
>NA|TRBV10-3|TRBJ2-5|NA
CAIRPDRRRETQYF
TGTGCCATCAGACCCGATCGGCGCAGGGAGACCCAGTACTTC
>NA|TRBV15|TRBJ2-7|TRBD2
CATSPHRGLLTTEQYF
TGTGCCACCAGCCCCCATAGGGGACTACTTACGACCGAGCAGTACTTC
>NA|TRBV7-3|TRBJ1-6|NA
CASSPHRVYNSPLHF
TGTGCCAGCAGCCCACACAGGGTCTATAATTCACCCCTCCACTTT
>NA|TRBV9|TRBJ2-3|TRBD2
CASSATLAGAGDTQYF
TGTGCCAGCAGCGCCACGCTAGCGGGAGCGGGAGATACGCAGTATTTT
>once|TRBV7-2|TRBJ2-3|NA
CASSPQPTGLKRGTQYF
TGTGCCAGCAGCCCCCAACCCACGGGACTAAAAAGGGGGACGCAGTATTTT
>NA|TRBV30|TRBJ1-6|NA
CAWNPTGPLGSPLHF
TGTGCCTGGAACCCTACCGGGCCCCTGGGTTCACCCCTCCACTTT
>NA|TRBV5-1|TRBJ2-2|NA
CASSLASTGELFF
TGCGCCAGCAGCTTGGCCAGCACCGGGGAGCTGTTTTTT
>few|TRBV5-6|TRBJ1-1|NA
CASRGPLNTEAFF
TGTGCCAGCAGGGGGCCCCTGAACACTGAAGCTTTCTTT
>NA|TRBV6-6|TRBJ1-2|NA
CASSVTGSYGYTF
TGTGCCAGCAGCGTAACAGGGTCCTATGGCTACACCTTC